This T cell receptor beta chain comes out of a study of beta chain features in type 1 diabetes (dated by TCRdb to 2016 to 2019). Regarding the complete study: No differences in mean age, gender distribution, total cell number or subset yield were found between patients and healthy donors. A total of 90 million to 130 million sorted cells were examined across all samples, and a strong correlation was observed between cell number per subset and RNA yield. In the study, TCRB repertoires of sorted circulating CD4+ T cell subsets from recently diagnosed type 1 diabetes patients were compared with those of matched healthy donors. Regulatory and stem cell-like memory subsets were isolated from only 8 patients and roughly 8 healthy donors, whereas naive and central memory subsets came from all 30 or so donors. The full study reports these points: PCR may preferentially amplify shorter templates, but because patient and control samples were amplified and corrected together, any resulting skew would affect both groups equally. Type 1 diabetes patients showed a moderate but significant shortening of TCRB CDR3 length in all four CD4+ subsets. Because cDNA was sequenced instead of genomic DNA, activated cells with high expression could be over-represented, although the groups did not differ in activation or CD3 levels. Naive, central memory and regulatory TCRB repertoires appeared more similar among patients than among healthy donors. HLA sub-analyses involved small numbers of individuals, so any influence of HLA type on TCRB rearrangement remained unresolved. At VDJ recombination sites, patients with type 1 diabetes made fewer insertions and deleted more nucleotides, a pattern implying thymic rearrangement abnormalities.

This clone came up a few times. Its specific antigen is unknown. Nothing much larger sits one base from this clone, and base qualities are not available. The entire isolated RNA was reverse transcribed using the High Capacity cDNA Reverse Transcription Kit, and thus expressed TCRB transcripts were sequenced. Deep immunoSEQ sequencing was applied to naive, central memory and regulatory T cell samples, giving an average of roughly 3.3 million total reads per sample. Sorted cells were lysed in RLT buffer and RNA was extracted with DNase-treated RNeasy Micro or Mini kits, depending on cell number. Each cell subset was processed separately to prevent cross-contamination, with patient and healthy donor samples processed together. Using the immunoSEQ multiplex PCR, TCRB sequences were amplified from cDNA into 87-bp fragments spanning the CDR3 region. The amplicons were sequenced using the Illumina HiSeq platform. Per the authors' processing: PCR bias was computationally corrected using synthetic template baselines, reads within Hamming distance 2 were collapsed, and singletons that could not be merged were discarded. Reads were aligned to IMGT to assign V, D and J genes, CDR3 length, and insertions or deletions at six rearrangement sites. Within each subset, clonotype counts were normalized to sorted cell number, after which true diversity and Gini coefficients were computed with the tcR R package. The overlap coefficient, calculated on TCRB nucleotide sequences, was used to quantify repertoire sharing. TCRdb carries this immuneACCESS record with in-frame sequences only. Its versions omit some clonotypes, under half of them owing to an unresolved V gene in the studies checked, with the rest unexplained. V and J calls and clone size come straight from that table; D and trimming were deduced from the DNA. Across this sample there are some 190,000 clones, with approximately 8% seen only once. The ten largest account for 0.94% of the sample.

Each donor gave one peripheral blood draw, averaging approximately 120 mL, which was collected into heparinised tubes. A BD FACSAria II was used to sort naive, central memory, regulatory and stem cell-like memory CD4+ T cells with a panel that included CD45RO, CCR7, CD25, CD127, CD95 and CD27. A purity above 95% was achieved for all sorted populations. PBMCs were separated immediately by Lymphoprep density gradient centrifugation and were stained directly, without being cultured. Samples were stained and sorted in pairs, with one healthy donor and one patient per experiment, so that batch effects were minimized. The TCR sequence derives from a woman aged 40-49 years with type 1 diabetes. Sample: central memory CD4+ T cells from blood.

The DNA is TGTGCCAGCAGCCAATTCAGGGAAGCTAATGGCTACACCTTC. Translated, this is CASSQFREANGYTF. The chain joins TRBV16 to TRBJ1-2; TRBD1 is possibly the D segment (5 matching bases). The CDR3 sequence holds 14 residues, the cysteine and phenylalanine included. The read is trimmed to its CDR3 DNA, 42 bases read in frame from base 1. V and J lose 1 base and 6 bases, and a span of 12 bases separates them. CDR1 and CDR2, looked up from the germline V gene, are KGHSY and FQNENV. Beyond the CDR3, the reference TRBV16 and TRBJ1-2 genes provide the residues; the full variable domain reads: GEEVAQTPKHLVRGEGQKAKLYCAPIKGHSYVFWYQQVLKNEFKFLISFQNENVFDETGMPKERFSAKCLPNSPCSLEIQATKLEDSAVYFCASSQFREANGYTFGSGTRLTVV.